This T cell receptor beta chain was recorded in a study of shared clonotypes between healthy human individuals. Study results and limitations: Clonotypes which were not shared had lower generation probabilities than clonotypes that all four donors shared. Estimated clonotype richness was generally higher in naive than memory subsets.

Trimming stripped 1 base from V and 5 bases from J, with 9 bases between. Per the germline V gene, CDR1 is SGHDN and CDR2 is FVKESK. This CDR3 is built from 13 residues. About this clone: Its antigen is unidentified.

The protocol was immunoSEQ multiplex PCR, while the TCRdb copy is restricted to in-frame clones and leaves out a portion. The sample includes fewer than 1 million clones, about 96% of them seen just once. It was CD45RO-negative cells, positively selected for CCR7, that made up naive CD8 cells, with terminally differentiated effector memory CD45RA+ cells excluded. Donation came from healthy HIV-negative adults that had no recent acute infections or vaccinations. The TCR originated in a man aged 25-45 years in good health. This chain links TRBV14 with TRBJ2-7, with D possibly being TRBD2 (6 bases). Sequenced sample: naive CD8+ T cells sorted from blood. The CDR3 reads CASSQARRDEQYF. DNA of the CDR3: TGTGCCAGCAGCCAAGCGAGGAGGGACGAGCAGTACTTC.